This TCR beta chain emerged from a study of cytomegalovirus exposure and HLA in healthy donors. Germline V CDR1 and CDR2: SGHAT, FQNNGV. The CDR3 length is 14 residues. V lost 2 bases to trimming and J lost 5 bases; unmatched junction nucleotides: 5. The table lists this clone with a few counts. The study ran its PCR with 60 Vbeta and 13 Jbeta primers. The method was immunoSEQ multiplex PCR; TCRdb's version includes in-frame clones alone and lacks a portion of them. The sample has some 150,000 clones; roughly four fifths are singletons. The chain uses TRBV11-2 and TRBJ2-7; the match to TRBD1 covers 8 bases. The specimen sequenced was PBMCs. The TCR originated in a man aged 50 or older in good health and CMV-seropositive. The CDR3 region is CASSLQGAEDEQYF. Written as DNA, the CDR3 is TGTGCCAGCAGCTTACAGGGGGCAGAGGACGAGCAGTACTTC.